Below are 17 T cell receptor beta chains sequenced from a single sample in a study of blood T cell repertoires in COVID-19. Method: immunoSEQ multiplex PCR; TCRdb's copy keeps in-frame clones and lacks some. The top ten hold approximately 0.81% of the sample, which has about 120,000 clones, 85% to 90% seen once. The material sequenced was peripheral blood. The receptors shown here come from a woman between 45 and 65 years old with active or convalescent COVID-19.

This rearrangement joins TRBV18 to TRBJ2-1; a possible D gene is TRBD2 (6 bases). The CDR3 contains 16 residues. V was clipped by 5 bases and J by 4 bases, with 18 bases between them. The V gene's germline CDR1 is KGHSH and CDR2 LQKENI. The chain's CDR3 is CASSITQLAGYNEQFF. The CDR3 DNA follows: TGTGCCAGCTCAATAACCCAGCTGGCGGGATACAATGAGCAGTTCTTC. Drawing the rest from reference TRBV18 and TRBJ2-1, the complete variable domain is NAGVMQNPRHLVRRRGQEARLRCSPMKGHSHVYWYRQLPEEGLKFMVYLQKENIIDESGMPKERFSAEFPKEGPSILRIQQVVRGDSAAYFCASSITQLAGYNEQFFGPGTRLTVL.

This clone has just a few counts. This chain uses TRBV2 with TRBJ2-1; 7 bases are a match to TRBD1. V shed 7 bases and J 5 bases; nucleotides not matched to a gene: 5. The CDR3 has 13 residues. CDR1 is SNHLY, CDR2 FYNNEI, per germline. CDR3 sequence reads: CASKGDSNNEQFF. Here the CDR3 DNA reads TGTGCCAGCAAGGGGGACAGTAACAATGAGCAGTTCTTC. Combining the CDR3 with reference TRBV2 and TRBJ2-1 gives the whole variable domain EPEVTQTPSHQVTQMGQEVILRCVPISNHLYFYWYRQILGQKVEFLVSFYNNEISEKSEIFDDQFSVERPDGSNFTLKIRSTKLEDSAMYFCASKGDSNNEQFFGPGTRLTVL.

The CDR3 spells CASSLGLARNNEQFF. The CDR3 DNA sequence: TGTGCCAGCAGCCTCGGACTAGCGAGGAACAATGAGCAGTTCTTC. The chain has TRBV9 and TRBJ2-1, with 9 bases fitting TRBD2. The CDR3 loop spans 15 amino acids. Germline V lookup: CDR1 SGDLS, CDR2 YYNGEE. V dropped 4 bases and J dropped 5; count of bases not matched to a gene: 7.

The sample holds a few counts of this clone. The chain carries TRBV7-9 and TRBJ1-2; the match to TRBD1 covers 7 bases. V shed 1 base and J 8 bases; nucleotides not matched to a gene: 10. Germline assignment: CDR1 SEHNR and CDR2 FQNEAQ (reference sequence). This CDR3 is built from 15 residues. The CDR3 region has the DNA TGTGCCAGCAGCTTAGGAGGACAGGCCCCCGTCGGCTACACCTTC. Amino acid sequence: CASSLGGQAPVGYTF.

The rearrangement joins TRBV6-5 to TRBJ1-2; D remains ambiguous. The germline CDR1 and CDR2 sequences are MNHEY and SVGAGI. There are 13 residues in the CDR3. The germline V and J ends were trimmed by 3 bases and 8 bases, with 13 bases remaining between them. The CDR3 is CASSYASGKGYTF. The CDR3 nucleotides are TGTGCCAGCAGTTATGCCTCCGGGAAAGGCTACACCTTC.

The rearrangement joins TRBV30 to TRBJ1-3, with TRBD1 matching 8 bases. CDR1 GTSNPN and CDR2 SVGIG come from the germline V gene (reference sequence). J lost 6 bases, V lost 5 bases, and 9 bases had no gene match. The CDR3 is 14 amino acids. This chain's CDR3 is CAWGRGQGTNTIYF. The CDR3 DNA is TGTGCCTGGGGACGCGGACAGGGTACAAACACCATATATTTT.

The DNA of the CDR3 is TGTGCCAGCAGTTCGGGACAGTGGATCGATGAGCAGTTCTTC. Protein sequence: CASSSGQWIDEQFF. The gene calls are TRBV28 and TRBJ2-1, with 7 bases that match TRBD1. The germline gives CDR1 MDHEN, CDR2 SYDVKM. This CDR3 has 14 residues. With 4 bases clipped from V and 8 bases from J, the junction kept 8 bases outside the gene matches.

The rearrangement uses TRBV27 and TRBJ2-1; 7 bases fit TRBD2. Germline V gene data show CDR1 as MNHEY and CDR2 as SMNVEV (reference sequence). J was trimmed by 9 bases and V by 6 bases; bases with no gene match: 5. The CDR3 is 12 residues long. In nucleotides, the CDR3 is TGTGCCAGCAGAGAAGCGGGAACTGAGCAGTTCTTC. Translation gives CASREAGTEQFF.

The chain uses TRBV15 and TRBJ2-1, with 10 bases identical to TRBD2. V was pared by 2 bases and J by 3 bases, with 4 bases of the junction left unmatched. CDR3 length equals 16 residues. Germline V gene lookup returns CDR1 LNHNV and CDR2 YYDKDF (reference sequence). The CDR3 loop is CATSRWTSGDYNEQFF. DNA for the CDR3: TGTGCCACCAGCAGATGGACTAGCGGAGACTACAATGAGCAGTTCTTC.

The CDR3 nucleotides read TGTGCCTGGAGCGGACAGGGGAACTATGGCTACACCTTC. This encodes CAWSGQGNYGYTF. The chain has TRBV30 and TRBJ1-2, with 9 bases fitting TRBD1. Per the germline V gene, CDR1 is GTSNPN and CDR2 is SVGIG (reference sequence). CDR3 length equals 13 residues. J lost 2 bases, V lost 3 bases, and 1 base had no gene match.

The chain recombines TRBV10-3 with TRBJ2-7; no reliable D call. Trimming stripped 8 bases from V and 4 bases from J, with 21 bases between. Looked up from germline, CDR1 is ENHRY and CDR2 is SYGVKD. The CDR3 is made up of 15 amino acids. CDR3 sequence: CAIGMVDWLWYEQYF. CDR3 in DNA: TGTGCCATCGGAATGGTTGACTGGCTATGGTACGAGCAGTACTTC.

The rearrangement uses TRBV27 and TRBJ2-7; 7 bases fit TRBD1. Germline CDR1 MNHEY, CDR2 SMNVEV (reference sequence). CDR3 length: 14 residues. The V segment lost 5 bases and the J segment 1 base; nucleotides outside the gene matches: 5. CDR3 protein: CASSVQGISYEQYF. The CDR3 DNA reads TGTGCCAGCAGTGTACAGGGGATATCCTACGAGCAGTACTTC.

This chain joins TRBV7-6 and TRBJ2-5, with D perhaps TRBD2 (6 bases). From germline, CDR1 is SGHVS and CDR2 FNYEAQ. V lost 5 bases and J lost 2, with 15 bases in between. There are 15 residues in the CDR3. CDR3 in amino acids: CASSPIPSGQETQYF. In DNA form, the CDR3 reads TGTGCCAGCAGCCCCATCCCCAGCGGGCAAGAGACCCAGTACTTC.

The chain recombines TRBV10-3 with TRBJ2-5; tentatively, D is TRBD1 (5 bases). This CDR3 has 14 amino acids. Germline V gene data show CDR1 as ENHRY and CDR2 as SYGVKD. V lost 6 bases to trimming and J lost 5 bases, with 16 bases between them. Here the CDR3 reads CAIRDTTGGETQYF. The CDR3 coding sequence is TGTGCCATCAGAGACACTACAGGTGGGGAGACCCAGTACTTC.

The chain employs TRBV13 and TRBJ2-5, with 7 bases aligning to TRBD1. Germline V gene data show CDR1 as PRHDT and CDR2 as FYEKMQ (reference sequence). The CDR3 consists of 15 residues. Trimming took 5 bases from V and 3 from J; bases not matched to a gene: 9. The CDR3: CASSTSGTAKETQYF. The DNA of the CDR3 is TGTGCCAGCAGCACCTCCGGGACAGCCAAAGAGACCCAGTACTTC. The full variable domain, in which reference TRBV13 and TRBJ2-5 provide the parts outside the CDR3, is AAGVIQSPRHLIKEKRETATLKCYPIPRHDTVYWYQQGPGQDPQFLISFYEKMQSDKGSIPDRFSAQQFSDYHSELNMSSLELGDSALYFCASSTSGTAKETQYFGPGTRLLVL.

CDR3 coding DNA: TGTGCCTGGAGTGTACCTGAGGGACTTCGTGGCTACACCTTC. Protein sequence: CAWSVPEGLRGYTF. The chain employs TRBV30 and TRBJ1-2; TRBD1 is a possible D gene (5 bases). V lost 0 bases and J lost 7, with 15 bases in between. The CDR3 consists of 14 residues. Germline V gene lookup returns CDR1 GTSNPN and CDR2 SVGIG (reference sequence).

The genes are TRBV6-6 and TRBJ2-3, with 10 positions matching TRBD1. Germline CDR1 and CDR2: MNHNY and SVGAGI (reference sequence). The V and J ends lost 5 bases and 4 bases, in that order; junction bases with no gene match: 6. The CDR3 extends over 15 amino acids. CDR3: CASSKDRGWADTQYF. CDR3 DNA: TGTGCCAGCAGTAAGGACAGGGGGTGGGCAGATACGCAGTATTTT.